This T cell receptor beta chain originates from a study of preoperative IRX-2 immunotherapy in early breast cancer. The method was immunoSEQ multiplex PCR; TCRdb's version includes in-frame clones alone and lacks a portion of them. The sample lists roughly 4,900 clones, around 73% occurring once. Per germline, CDR1 SGHRS and CDR2 YFSETQ. Trimming cost V 2 bases and J 4 bases; bases outside gene matches: 10. The CDR3 has 16 amino acids. Treatment meaning: preoperative locoregional IRX-2 cytokine immunotherapy. The material was tumor tissue, obtained before IRX-2 immunotherapy. This chain joins TRBV5-1 and TRBJ1-2; TRBD1 matches at 8 bases. The TCR originated in a human donor with breast cancer. The CDR3 loop is CASSFLAGGAGYGYTF. The CDR3, as DNA: TGCGCCAGCAGCTTCCTGGCAGGGGGCGCCGGCTATGGCTACACCTTC.